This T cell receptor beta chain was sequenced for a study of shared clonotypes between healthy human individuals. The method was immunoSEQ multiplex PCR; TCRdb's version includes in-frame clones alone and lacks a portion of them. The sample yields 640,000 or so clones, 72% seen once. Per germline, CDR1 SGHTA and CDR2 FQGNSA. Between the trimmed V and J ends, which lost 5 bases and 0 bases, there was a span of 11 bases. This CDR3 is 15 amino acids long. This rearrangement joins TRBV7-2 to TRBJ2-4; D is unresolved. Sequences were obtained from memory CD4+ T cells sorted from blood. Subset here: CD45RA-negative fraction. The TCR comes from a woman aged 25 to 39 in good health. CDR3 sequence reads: CASSGPWTAKNIQYF. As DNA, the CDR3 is TGTGCCAGCAGCGGCCCCTGGACAGCCAAAAACATTCAGTACTTC.